This T cell receptor beta chain was observed in a study of tumor-infiltrating lymphocytes in primary liver carcinoma. Overall study: Men and women, 30 to 69 years of age, made up the patients.

Between roughly 20 and 30 mg of unsorted bulk tissue served as the source from which RNA and DNA were co-extracted. Surgical resection was used to treat these primary liver carcinoma patients. The length of the CDR3 is 14 residues. The germline V gene encodes CDR1 SGHVS and CDR2 FQNEAQ. In regard to this clonotype: The antigen remains undetermined. A much larger clone lies one base from this, so it may be a read error.

Total RNA (around 500 ng) served as template for TCR beta cDNA synthesis primed by a constant-region primer. TCR beta libraries came from three nested multiplex PCR rounds using slightly modified ARM-PCR. In the first two PCR rounds, TRBV1-TRBV30 forward primers were paired with a C-beta reverse primer, and each round lasted about 9 cycles. TCRdb fed the multiplex PCR reads into MiXCR, producing one record per CDR3 protein. The sample consists of approximately 110,000 distinct CDR3 sequences, 50% to 70% of them appearing once. Study-level findings and limits: Tumors had a significantly higher top-250-clone fraction than blood (p = 0.039). In tumor-adjacent and tumor-blood pairs, overlap was lower than in tumor region pairs.

The sequence was collected from a woman aged 55-69 years with primary liver carcinoma and hepatitis B virus infection. The chain recombines TRBV7-8 with TRBJ2-5, with 9 bases identical to TRBD1. The sequenced sample consisted of liver tumor tissue from sampling region 1. Subset denoted: tumor region T1, superior pole. CDR3 residues: CACSHRDRVKTQYF. In DNA, the CDR3 is TGTGCCTGCAGCCACCGGGACAGGGTTAAGACCCAGTACTTC.